The rows below give T cell receptor beta chains drawn from one sample of a study of identical twins. TCRdb re-derived calls from the 5' RACE reads in MiXCR, one entry per CDR3 protein. Among a few hundred thousand distinct CDR3 sequences listed, roughly 9.5% were seen once. This same sample was also part of a study on yellow fever vaccine responses in identical twins.

Source material: PBMCs. These receptors all come from a woman between 18 and 29 years old in good health. Each CDR3 is given with its conserved first and last residue. A D gene is named only where the DNA matches it firmly. Expanded clones get a size class; other rows say once, few or many, or leave the size out.

length: 11
size: few
V: TRBV20-1
D: .
J: TRBJ2-5
CDR3: CSASGQETQYF
DNA: TGCAGTGCGTCAGGGCAAGAGACCCAGTACTTC

length: 15
size: few
V: TRBV5-1
D: .
J: TRBJ2-1
CDR3: CASSLEVAIYNEQFF
DNA: TGCGCCAGCAGCTTGGAGGTAGCGATTTACAATGAGCAGTTCTTC

length: 14
size: .
V: TRBV20-1
D: .
J: TRBJ2-7
CDR3: CSARDPGSSYEQYF
DNA: TGCAGTGCTAGAGACCCTGGAAGCTCCTACGAGCAGTACTTC

length: 14
size: .
V: TRBV7-9
D: TRBD1
J: TRBJ2-3
CDR3: CASSRTGAQDTQYF
DNA: TGTGCCAGCAGCCGGACAGGGGCCCAGGATACGCAGTATTTT

length: 11
size: many
V: TRBV7-2
D: .
J: TRBJ2-1
CDR3: CASSLNYEQFF
DNA: TGTGCCAGCAGCTTAAACTATGAGCAGTTCTTC

length: 15
size: many
V: TRBV27
D: .
J: TRBJ2-5
CDR3: CASSLRSGRQETQYF
DNA: TGTGCCAGCAGTTTGCGGTCAGGTCGCCAAGAGACCCAGTACTTC

length: 14
size: few
V: TRBV7-8
D: TRBD2
J: TRBJ2-1
CDR3: CASSSSGRVDEQFF
DNA: TGTGCCAGCAGCTCAAGCGGGAGGGTCGATGAGCAGTTCTTC

length: 13
size: .
V: TRBV20-1
D: TRBD1
J: TRBJ1-1
CDR3: CSALGQLFTEAFF
DNA: TGCAGTGCTTTGGGACAGCTTTTTACTGAAGCTTTCTTT

length: 14
size: .
V: TRBV7-9
D: .
J: TRBJ2-2
CDR3: CASSFGGRTGELFF
DNA: TGTGCCAGCAGCTTCGGGGGCCGCACCGGGGAGCTGTTTTTT

length: 12
size: many
V: TRBV12-3/TRBV12-4
D: .
J: TRBJ2-7
CDR3: CASSLGGNEQYF
DNA: TGTGCCAGCAGCTTAGGGGGGAACGAGCAGTACTTC

length: 14
size: many
V: TRBV12-3/TRBV12-4
D: TRBD2
J: TRBJ2-3
CDR3: CASRLAGITDTQYF
DNA: TGTGCCAGCAGGCTAGCGGGGATCACAGATACGCAGTATTTT

length: 14
size: many
V: TRBV15
D: .
J: TRBJ2-3
CDR3: CATSRDSFSDTQYF
DNA: TGTGCCACCAGCAGAGATTCCTTTTCAGATACGCAGTATTTT

length: 15
size: many
V: TRBV12-3/TRBV12-4
D: .
J: TRBJ2-1
CDR3: CASSPDGPTYNEQFF
DNA: TGTGCCAGCAGTCCCGACGGGCCCACCTACAATGAGCAGTTCTTC

length: 15
size: .
V: TRBV9
D: TRBD2
J: TRBJ2-5
CDR3: CASSVGPTGGETQYF
DNA: TGTGCCAGCAGCGTAGGACCCACGGGGGGAGAGACCCAGTACTTC

length: 15
size: .
V: TRBV30
D: TRBD1
J: TRBJ2-5
CDR3: CAWSTGTGGRETQYF
DNA: TGTGCCTGGAGTACCGGGACAGGGGGAAGGGAGACCCAGTACTTC

length: 16
size: .
V: TRBV6-1
D: TRBD2
J: TRBJ2-1
CDR3: CASSPVSGGSYNEQFF
DNA: TGTGCCAGCAGTCCTGTATCGGGGGGTTCCTACAATGAGCAGTTCTTC

length: 15
size: .
V: TRBV29-1
D: TRBD2
J: TRBJ2-3
CDR3: CSVDGASGGAGTQYF
DNA: TGCAGCGTTGACGGGGCTAGCGGGGGGGCAGGAACGCAGTATTTT

length: 15
size: .
V: TRBV7-9
D: TRBD1
J: TRBJ1-2
CDR3: CASSLTGQATDGYTF
DNA: TGTGCCAGCAGCTTAACAGGACAGGCGACCGATGGCTACACCTTC

length: 14
size: many
V: TRBV5-1
D: TRBD1
J: TRBJ2-7
CDR3: CASSRGDSHYEQYF
DNA: TGCGCCAGCAGCCGTGGGGACAGCCACTACGAGCAGTACTTC

length: 14
size: many
V: TRBV7-6
D: .
J: TRBJ2-7
CDR3: CASSAGGPSYEQYF
DNA: TGTGCCAGCAGCGCTGGGGGCCCCTCCTACGAGCAGTACTTC

length: 14
size: few
V: TRBV20-1
D: .
J: TRBJ2-2
CDR3: CSASSRPNTGELFF
DNA: TGCAGTGCTAGTAGCCGGCCGAACACCGGGGAGCTGTTTTTT

length: 15
size: .
V: TRBV6-2/TRBV6-3
D: TRBD2
J: TRBJ2-1
CDR3: CASGGLAGWYNEQFF
DNA: TGTGCCAGCGGGGGACTAGCGGGGTGGTACAATGAGCAGTTCTTC

length: 17
size: .
V: TRBV29-1
D: .
J: TRBJ2-3
CDR3: CSVEGLQVPGFADTQYF
DNA: TGCAGCGTTGAAGGGTTACAGGTTCCAGGGTTTGCAGATACGCAGTATTTT

length: 14
size: many
V: TRBV6-5
D: .
J: TRBJ1-2
CDR3: CASSYGGPQYGYTF
DNA: TGTGCCAGCAGTTATGGGGGGCCTCAGTATGGCTACACCTTC

length: 13
size: .
V: TRBV28
D: .
J: TRBJ1-2
CDR3: CASSLTGFRGYTF
DNA: TGTGCCAGCAGTTTAACAGGGTTTAGGGGCTACACCTTC

length: 15
size: many
V: TRBV24-1
D: .
J: TRBJ1-2
CDR3: CATSDPGGSNYGYTF
DNA: TGTGCCACCAGTGACCCGGGGGGGAGTAACTATGGCTACACCTTC

length: 14
size: few
V: TRBV29-1
D: .
J: TRBJ2-1
CDR3: CSVDKGPPYNEQFF
DNA: TGCAGCGTTGATAAGGGCCCCCCCTACAATGAGCAGTTCTTC

length: 14
size: few
V: TRBV6-1
D: .
J: TRBJ2-1
CDR3: CASIHVGWDNEQFF
DNA: TGTGCCAGCATCCACGTCGGGTGGGACAATGAGCAGTTCTTC

length: 15
size: .
V: TRBV12-3/TRBV12-4
D: TRBD2
J: TRBJ2-1
CDR3: CASRQAGGPVNEQFF
DNA: TGTGCCAGCAGGCAAGCGGGGGGGCCGGTCAATGAGCAGTTCTTC

length: 17
size: few
V: TRBV12-3/TRBV12-4
D: .
J: TRBJ2-4
CDR3: CASTLVGVGFAKNIQYF
DNA: TGTGCCAGCACCCTGGTGGGGGTGGGTTTTGCCAAAAACATTCAGTACTTC

length: 15
size: .
V: TRBV15
D: .
J: TRBJ2-4
CDR3: CATSREMGPWDIQYF
DNA: TGTGCCACCAGCAGGGAGATGGGGCCCTGGGACATTCAGTACTTC

length: 14
size: few
V: TRBV11-2
D: .
J: TRBJ2-5
CDR3: CASSLDSSQETQYF
DNA: TGTGCCAGCAGCTTAGACAGCAGTCAAGAGACCCAGTACTTC

length: 18
size: .
V: TRBV9
D: TRBD2
J: TRBJ2-1
CDR3: CASSVGGGGGALYNEQFF
DNA: TGTGCCAGCAGCGTAGGTGGTGGCGGGGGGGCCCTCTACAATGAGCAGTTCTTC

length: 14
size: many
V: TRBV2
D: .
J: TRBJ2-1
CDR3: CASSGGSSYNEQFF
DNA: TGTGCCAGCAGCGGGGGCAGCTCCTACAATGAGCAGTTCTTC

length: 11
size: .
V: TRBV29-1
D: .
J: TRBJ2-7
CDR3: CSVVGIYEQYF
DNA: TGCAGCGTTGTCGGTATCTACGAGCAGTACTTC

length: 14
size: many
V: TRBV12-3/TRBV12-4
D: .
J: TRBJ2-3
CDR3: CASSFGRDTDTQYF
DNA: TGTGCCAGCAGTTTTGGGCGGGACACAGATACGCAGTATTTT

length: 14
size: few
V: TRBV20-1
D: TRBD1
J: TRBJ2-7
CDR3: CSAEGQSTSYEQYF
DNA: TGCAGTGCTGAGGGACAGTCAACCTCCTACGAGCAGTACTTC

length: 14
size: .
V: TRBV3-1
D: .
J: TRBJ1-1
CDR3: CASSPGHLNTEAFF
DNA: TGTGCCAGCAGCCCGGGACACCTGAACACTGAAGCTTTCTTT

length: 15
size: few
V: TRBV12-3/TRBV12-4
D: .
J: TRBJ2-5
CDR3: CASSLYVGGEETQYF
DNA: TGTGCCAGCAGTTTATATGTCGGGGGAGAAGAGACCCAGTACTTC

length: 14
size: many
V: TRBV27
D: TRBD1
J: TRBJ1-2
CDR3: CASRRTGGSYGYTF
DNA: TGTGCCAGCAGAAGGACAGGGGGTAGCTATGGCTACACCTTC

length: 15
size: many
V: TRBV29-1
D: .
J: TRBJ2-7
CDR3: CSVDGRMWGSYEQYF
DNA: TGCAGCGTTGACGGACGTATGTGGGGAAGCTACGAGCAGTACTTC